This T cell receptor (beta chain) was retrieved from a study of T cells in Graves' hyperthyroidism and ophthalmopathy. The J segment lost 1 base and the V segment lost 1 base, leaving 0 bases of the junction unmatched. This CDR3 has 14 residues. Germline V gives CDR1 GTSNPN, CDR2 SVGIG (reference sequence). It was RNA transcripts that yielded the amplified TCR beta CDR3 regions. First-round RT-PCR with HTBI primers amplified the TCR CDR3 region. One entry per CDR3 protein results from TCRdb running MiXCR on the multiplex PCR reads. The sample has roughly 280,000 distinct CDR3 sequences, 17% seen once. Those patients with uncontrolled infection, other autoimmune disease, pregnancy or lactation were excluded. Diagnostic decisions used clinical symptoms, serum thyroxine and TRAb, thyroid ultrasound and orbital computed tomography.

This sequence originates from a woman aged 55-70 years with Graves' ophthalmopathy. The chain couples TRBV30 to TRBJ2-1, with 8 bases that match TRBD1. The specimen was blood. The CDR3 here is CAWSGTGSYNEQFF. Written as DNA, the CDR3 is TGTGCCTGGAGTGGGACAGGGTCCTACAATGAGCAGTTCTTC. Using reference TRBV30 and TRBJ2-1 for the parts outside the CDR3, the full variable domain is SQTIHQWPATLVQPVGSPLSLECTVEGTSNPNLYWYRQAAGRGLQLLFYSVGIGQISSEVPQNLSASRPQDRQFILSSKKLLLSDSGFYLCAWSGTGSYNEQFFGPGTRLTVL.